This is a list of T cell receptor beta chains from one sample in a study of blood T cell repertoires in COVID-19. TCRdb's table, derived via immunoSEQ multiplex PCR, lists solely in-frame clones and lacks some. The sample contains 280,000 or so clones, approximately 86% of which appear only once. The sample comprised peripheral blood. The source of these receptors is a woman aged 25 to 39 who had recovered from COVID-19. The CDR3 runs from the conserved cysteine through the conserved F or W. Each record gives: CDR3 protein, J gene, V gene, clone size. Clone size, where shown, is once, few, many, or a class for clones that have expanded.

CSARLADTQYF	TRBJ2-3	TRBV20-1	.
CASSESPPLGAGGSTGELFF	TRBJ2-2	TRBV10-2	.
CASSLGGQSGYTF	TRBJ1-2	TRBV5-6	.
CASMPGTGYNSPLHF	TRBJ1-6	TRBV21-1	.
CASSYSPVHEQYF	TRBJ2-7	TRBV6-6	.
CASRGGGANEKLFF	TRBJ1-4	TRBV6-5	.
CASSPWTNRGGELFF	TRBJ2-2	TRBV18	.
CASSIRGTEAFF	TRBJ1-1	TRBV19	.
CSGERRNEQFF	TRBJ2-1	TRBV29-1	.
CATSDSATSGRPNEQFF	TRBJ2-1	TRBV24-1	.
CATTRTGETGELFF	TRBJ2-2	TRBV24-1	.
CASSRTGVQEKLFF	TRBJ1-4	TRBV4-1	.
CASSLTSGKTDEQFF	TRBJ2-1	TRBV7-9	.
CAISDGTEGWVEQFF	TRBJ2-1	TRBV10-3	.
CASSYSTAYSNQPQHF	TRBJ1-5	TRBV6-5	.
CASSRGVGSGRPDTQYF	TRBJ2-3	TRBV7-2	.
CSVDPQYTEAFF	TRBJ1-1	TRBV29-1	.
CASSVGGSRNEQYF	TRBJ2-7	TRBV9	.
CASSPDSENTEAFF	TRBJ1-1	TRBV5-6	once
CASSGDSNTGELFF	TRBJ2-2	TRBV11-2	.
CASRSAIVGLGYTF	TRBJ1-2	TRBV5-6	.
CASSPLAGGVYEQYF	TRBJ2-7	TRBV3-1/TRBV3-2	.
CASSLDSSGTTDTQYF	TRBJ2-3	TRBV7-2	.
CASSQETFFQGFSPLHF	TRBJ1-6	TRBV14	.
CASSRSGGQPQHF	TRBJ1-5	TRBV4-1	.
CASSLLGAGELFF	TRBJ2-2	TRBV27	.
CASSLYRAYEQYF	TRBJ2-7	TRBV7-2	few